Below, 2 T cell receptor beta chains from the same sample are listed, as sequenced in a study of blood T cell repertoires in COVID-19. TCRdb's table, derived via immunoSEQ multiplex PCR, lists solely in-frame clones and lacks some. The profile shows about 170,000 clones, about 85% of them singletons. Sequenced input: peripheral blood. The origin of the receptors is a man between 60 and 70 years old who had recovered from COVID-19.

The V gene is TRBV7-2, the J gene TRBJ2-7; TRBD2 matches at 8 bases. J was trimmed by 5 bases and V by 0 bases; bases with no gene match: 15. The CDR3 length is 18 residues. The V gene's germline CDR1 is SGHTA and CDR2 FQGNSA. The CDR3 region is CASSLAGRGGPTSHEQYF. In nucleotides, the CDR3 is TGTGCCAGCAGCTTAGCGGGACGGGGGGGCCCTACATCCCACGAGCAGTACTTC.

The chain's CDR3 is CAISESIGTATNEKLFF. The CDR3 nucleotides are TGTGCCATCAGTGAGTCAATTGGGACAGCAACTAATGAAAAACTGTTTTTT. The J gene is TRBJ1-4, the V gene TRBV10-3, with TRBD1 identical over 7 bases. The V segment lost 0 bases and the J segment 0 bases; nucleotides outside the gene matches: 4. CDR1 is ENHRY, CDR2 SYGVKD, per germline. The CDR3 loop spans 17 amino acids.